This TCR beta chain was captured in a study of T cell repertoires in cytomegalovirus infection. V trimming: 1 base; J trimming: 4 bases; junction bases outside the gene matches: 4. Germline values: CDR1 MGHRA, CDR2 YSYEKL. This CDR3 comprises 15 residues. This clonotype was detected many times. In TCRdb, the reads were re-called with MiXCR into one record per CDR3 protein. The sample consists of fewer than 550,000 distinct CDR3 sequences, approximately 32% of them appearing once. This sequence joins TRBV4-1 and TRBJ2-7; 10 bases are shared with TRBD1. The sample consisted of PBMCs. The sequence was obtained from a human donor in good health (CMV status not recorded). Some clones in this sample may be carry-over from other donors' samples. The DNA of the CDR3 is TGCGCCAGCAGCCAAGTAGGACAGGGGGGATACGAGCAGTACTTC. It specifies CASSQVGQGGYEQYF.